This section outlines one TCR beta chain sequence together with its context. In this sample, this clonotype turned up many times. Its antigen is not yet known. Base quality data are lacking; no much larger clone is found one base away. Hyperthyroidism patients were newly diagnosed, with disease duration under 2 months, and aged 18 to 65 years. Any patient with an uncontrolled infection, another autoimmune disease, pregnancy or lactation was excluded. Diagnoses were established on the basis of clinical symptoms, serum thyroxine and TRAb, thyroid ultrasound, and orbital computed tomography. Blood from progressor patients was drawn when they were first diagnosed with hyperthyroidism, before any ophthalmopathy symptoms appeared. PBMCs were isolated from roughly 10 ml of fresh peripheral blood by Ficoll-Paque density gradient centrifugation. Progressor patients were first diagnosed with Graves' hyperthyroidism and then developed ophthalmopathy during follow-up. Trizol reagent was used to extract total RNA, and RNA quality was then checked on an Agilent 2100 Bioanalyzer.

This entry belongs to a study of T cells in Graves' hyperthyroidism and ophthalmopathy (dated by TCRdb to between 2019 and 2020). The study in broad terms: Peripheral blood samples were taken at initial diagnosis, before any treatment was given. A discovery cohort of about a hundred patients, roughly 43 with Graves' ophthalmopathy and 55 to 60 with stable Graves' hyperthyroidism, was used to find distinguishing TCR V-J signatures. Whether ophthalmopathy could be predicted prospectively was tested in an independent validation cohort made up of under 20 hyperthyroidism patients plus 17 patients who later progressed to ophthalmopathy. The 100 or so discovery patients were divided at random into training and test sets in a 7:3 ratio. In addition, the study compared T-cell repertoires in thyroid tissue and in blood from roughly six Graves' hyperthyroidism patients. After sampling, hyperthyroidism patients received methimazole starting at 30 mg daily, and ophthalmopathy patients received high-dose intravenous methylprednisolone. The paper describes TCR Vbeta CDR3 sequencing of 135 peripheral blood samples, made up of around 41 ophthalmopathy patients, around 73 hyperthyroidism patients and roughly 17 progressor patients.

Amplification of TCR beta CDR3 regions was carried out from RNA transcripts. A first-round RT-PCR of the TCR CDR3 used the HTBI primer set with the Qiagen OneStep RT-PCR kit. Libraries were constructed in a second round of multiplex PCR, after which size selection and purification were carried out. Libraries were sequenced paired-end with 100 bp reads on an Illumina HiSeq2000. The original pipeline was this. SOAPnuke was used to process the raw data, throwing out any read that contained adapters or uncalled bases, had a mean Phred below 15, or lacked an exact constant-primer or identifier match. COPE v1.2.5 was used to merge high-quality paired reads, and clonotypes were defined as unique nucleotide sequences. Clonotypes were aligned to IMGT TRBV, TRBD and TRBJ reference segments using MiTCR v1.1. The analysis was restricted to V-J combinations with a frequency above 0.0001, which together covered 99.2% of the repertoires. The TCS score was defined as the ratio of F50 (clonal expansion) to E x V (chaos), calculated using BLOSUM62-based TCRdist between CDR3 peptides within each V-J. Welch's t-statistics and random forest reduced around 520 V-J features to 10 to 15, which were used in a naive Bayes classifier (R e1071). TCRdb handled the public reads itself, with Q25 trimming in fastp and clone calling in MiXCR, and kept productive beta chains. When rows share a CDR3 protein, they turn into one entry using the most common DNA and genes. These V and J calls derive from TCRdb rather than the authors' analysis. This sample comprises 250,000 to 300,000 distinct CDR3 sequences, 13% of them detected only once. Of the sample, 7% to 8.5% is held by the ten largest clones.

Via the germline V gene (reference sequence), CDR1 is SGHAT and CDR2 FQDESV. After removal of 4 bases from V and 3 bases from J, the junction retains 4 bases not matched to a gene. The cysteine opens and the phenylalanine closes a CDR3 of 15 amino acids. Only the CDR3 part of the read is kept: 45 bases, read in frame from the first base. Study-wide conclusions, independent of this receptor: No statistical method was used to set the sample size in advance, and investigators knew the group allocation. In validation, the model predicted progression to ophthalmopathy with over 65% sensitivity and less than 80% specificity, a median of about 6.7 months before onset. Blood samples also contained most of the expanded thyroid clonotypes (frequency above 0.001), which suggests that blood repertoires may reflect thyroid immune responses. Ophthalmopathy was separated from stable hyperthyroidism by a 13 V-J signature model, with approximately 89% sensitivity and approximately 81% specificity obtained in cross-validation and 80%/75% obtained in testing.

The sequencing sample was made of blood. In this chain, TRBV11-1 is recombined with TRBJ2-3, and 10 junctional nucleotides match TRBD2. The TCR originated in a woman in her thirties with Graves' hyperthyroidism that later progressed to Graves' ophthalmopathy. The nucleotides are TGTGCCAGCAGCTCAGTTAGCGGGAGGACAGATACGCAGTATTTT. Translated, this gives CASSSVSGRTDTQYF.